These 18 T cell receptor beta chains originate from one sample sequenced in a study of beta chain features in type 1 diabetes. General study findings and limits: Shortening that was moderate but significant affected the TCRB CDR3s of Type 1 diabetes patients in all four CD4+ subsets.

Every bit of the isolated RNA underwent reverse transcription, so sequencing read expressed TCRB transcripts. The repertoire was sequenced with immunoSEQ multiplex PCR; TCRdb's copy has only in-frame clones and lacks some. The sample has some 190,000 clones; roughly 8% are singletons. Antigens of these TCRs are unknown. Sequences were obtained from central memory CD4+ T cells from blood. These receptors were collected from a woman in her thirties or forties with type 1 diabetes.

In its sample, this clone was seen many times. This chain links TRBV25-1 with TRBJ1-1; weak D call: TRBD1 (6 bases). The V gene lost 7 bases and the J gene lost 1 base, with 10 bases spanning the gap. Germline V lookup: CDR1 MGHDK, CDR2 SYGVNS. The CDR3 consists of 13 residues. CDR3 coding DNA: TGTGCCAGCAAGCCCAGGGGGAACACTGAAGCTTTCTTT. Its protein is CASKPRGNTEAFF.

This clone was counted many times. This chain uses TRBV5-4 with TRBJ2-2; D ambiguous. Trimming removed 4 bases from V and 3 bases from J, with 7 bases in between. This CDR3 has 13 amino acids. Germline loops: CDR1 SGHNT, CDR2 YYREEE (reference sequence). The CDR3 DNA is TGTGCCAGCAGCCCACCGGACACCGGGGAGCTGTTTTTT. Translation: CASSPPDTGELFF.

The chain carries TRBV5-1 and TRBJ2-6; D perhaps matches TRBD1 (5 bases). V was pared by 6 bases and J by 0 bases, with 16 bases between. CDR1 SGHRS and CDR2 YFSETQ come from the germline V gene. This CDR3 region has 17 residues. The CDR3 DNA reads TGCGCCAGCACCAAGGCAGGGCAGAGCTCTGGGGCCAACGTCCTGACTTTC. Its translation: CASTKAGQSSGANVLTF.

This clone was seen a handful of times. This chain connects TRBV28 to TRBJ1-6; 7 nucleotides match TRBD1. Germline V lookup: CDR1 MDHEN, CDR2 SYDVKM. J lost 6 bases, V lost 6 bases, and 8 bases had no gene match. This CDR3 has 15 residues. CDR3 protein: CASSLPGQLNSPLHF. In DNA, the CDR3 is TGTGCCAGCAGCTTACCGGGACAGCTTAATTCACCCCTCCACTTT.

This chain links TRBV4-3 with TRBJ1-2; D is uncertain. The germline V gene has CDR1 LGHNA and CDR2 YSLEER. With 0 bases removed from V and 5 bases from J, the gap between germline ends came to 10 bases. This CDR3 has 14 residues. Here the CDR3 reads CASSQDRKGYGYTF. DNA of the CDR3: TGCGCCAGCAGCCAAGACAGGAAAGGATATGGCTACACCTTC.

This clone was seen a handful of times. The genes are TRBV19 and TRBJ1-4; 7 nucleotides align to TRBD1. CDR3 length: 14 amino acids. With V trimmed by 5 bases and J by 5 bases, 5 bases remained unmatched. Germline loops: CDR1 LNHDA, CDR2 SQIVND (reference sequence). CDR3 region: CASSGDSTNEKLFF. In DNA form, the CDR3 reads TGTGCCAGTAGTGGGGACAGTACCAATGAAAAACTGTTTTTT. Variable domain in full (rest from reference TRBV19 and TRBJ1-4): DGGITQSPKYLFRKEGQNVTLSCEQNLNHDAMYWYRQDPGQGLRLIYYSQIVNDFQKGDIAEGYSVSREKKESFPLTVTSAQKNPTAFYLCASSGDSTNEKLFFGSGTQLSVL.

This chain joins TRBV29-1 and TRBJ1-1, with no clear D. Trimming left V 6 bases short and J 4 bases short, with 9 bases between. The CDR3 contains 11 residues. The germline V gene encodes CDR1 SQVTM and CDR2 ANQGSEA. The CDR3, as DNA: TGCAGCGTCACACCGCTCACTGAAGCTTTCTTT. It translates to CSVTPLTEAFF.

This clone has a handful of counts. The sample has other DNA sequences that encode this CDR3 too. The CDR3 is CSVGGTSVSYEQYF. CDR3 DNA: TGCAGCGTGGGGGGGACTAGCGTCTCCTACGAGCAGTACTTC. The chain combines TRBV29-1 with TRBJ2-7, with 10 bases matching TRBD2. The CDR3 is 14 amino acids. V shed 6 bases, J shed 0 bases, and the junction held 5 bases outside the gene matches. CDR1 SQVTM and CDR2 ANQGSEA come from the germline V gene.

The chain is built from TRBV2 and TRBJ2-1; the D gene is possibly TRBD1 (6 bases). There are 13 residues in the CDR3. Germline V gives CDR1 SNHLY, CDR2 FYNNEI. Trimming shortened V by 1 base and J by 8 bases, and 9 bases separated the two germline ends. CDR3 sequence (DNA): TGTGCCAGCAGTGAAGACAGGGAAGATGAGCAGTTCTTC. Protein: CASSEDREDEQFF.

This CDR3 is CASSPGQGEGYGYTF. The CDR3 DNA reads TGCGCCAGCAGCCCGGGACAGGGTGAGGGCTATGGCTACACCTTC. This rearrangement joins TRBV5-1 to TRBJ1-2; 9 bases map to TRBD1. This CDR3 region has 15 residues. Trimming took 4 bases from V and 4 from J; bases not matched to a gene: 8. The germline gives CDR1 SGHRS, CDR2 YFSETQ.

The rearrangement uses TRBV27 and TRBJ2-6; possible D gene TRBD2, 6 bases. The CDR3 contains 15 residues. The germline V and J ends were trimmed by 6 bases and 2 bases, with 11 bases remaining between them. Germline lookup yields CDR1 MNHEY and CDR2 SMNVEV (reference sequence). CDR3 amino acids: CASRAGGTGANVLTF. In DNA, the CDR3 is TGTGCCAGCAGGGCAGGAGGGACTGGGGCCAACGTCCTGACTTTC.

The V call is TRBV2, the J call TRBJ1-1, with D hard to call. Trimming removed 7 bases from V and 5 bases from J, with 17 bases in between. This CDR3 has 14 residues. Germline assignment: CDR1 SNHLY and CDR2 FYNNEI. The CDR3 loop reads CASMEQWEGTEAFF. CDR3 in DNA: TGTGCCAGCATGGAACAATGGGAGGGAACTGAAGCTTTCTTT.

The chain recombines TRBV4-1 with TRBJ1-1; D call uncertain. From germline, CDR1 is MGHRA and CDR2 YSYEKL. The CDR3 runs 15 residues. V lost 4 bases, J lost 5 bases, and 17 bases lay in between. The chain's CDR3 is CASSPDPSGGTEAFF. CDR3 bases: TGCGCCAGCAGCCCAGACCCATCCGGAGGTACTGAAGCTTTCTTT.

Written as DNA, the CDR3 is TGTGCCAGCAGCTTTCCAGGGAACTATGGCTACACCTTC. It codes for CASSFPGNYGYTF. The V call is TRBV7-9, the J call TRBJ1-2; a possible D gene is TRBD1 (5 bases). V gave up 3 bases and J gave up 2 bases, with 7 bases separating them. There are 13 residues in the CDR3. CDR1 and CDR2 (germline): SEHNR, FQNEAQ (reference sequence).

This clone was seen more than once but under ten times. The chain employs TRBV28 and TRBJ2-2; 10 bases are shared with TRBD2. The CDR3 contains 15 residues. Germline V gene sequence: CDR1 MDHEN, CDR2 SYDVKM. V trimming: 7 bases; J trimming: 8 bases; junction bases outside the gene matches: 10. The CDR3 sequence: CASIMSGRAKGELFF. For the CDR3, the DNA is TGTGCCAGCATTATGAGCGGGAGGGCCAAAGGGGAGCTGTTTTTT.

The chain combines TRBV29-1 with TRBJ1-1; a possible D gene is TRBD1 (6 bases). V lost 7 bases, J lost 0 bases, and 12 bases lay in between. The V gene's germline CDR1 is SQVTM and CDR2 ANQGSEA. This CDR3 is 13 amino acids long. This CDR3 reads CSARRQVNTEAFF. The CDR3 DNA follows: TGCAGCGCTCGTCGACAGGTGAACACTGAAGCTTTCTTT.

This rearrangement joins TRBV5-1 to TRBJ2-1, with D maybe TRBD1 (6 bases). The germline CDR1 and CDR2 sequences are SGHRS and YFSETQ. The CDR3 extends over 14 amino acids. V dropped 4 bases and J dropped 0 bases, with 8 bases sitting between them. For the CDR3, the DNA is TGCGCCAGCAGCATGGACAGCTCCTACAATGAGCAGTTCTTC. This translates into CASSMDSSYNEQFF.

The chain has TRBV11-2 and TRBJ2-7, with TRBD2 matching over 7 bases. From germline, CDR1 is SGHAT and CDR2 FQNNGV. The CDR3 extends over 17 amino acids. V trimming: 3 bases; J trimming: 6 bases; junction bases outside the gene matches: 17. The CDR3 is CASSFRVRYSPGGEQYF. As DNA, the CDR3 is TGTGCCAGCAGCTTTCGGGTGCGGTACTCCCCGGGGGGCGAGCAGTACTTC.